The 25 T cell receptor beta chains below come from one sample, sequenced in a study of T cells in Graves' hyperthyroidism and ophthalmopathy. The TCR beta CDR3 regions underwent amplification using RNA transcripts as the source. Initially, a first-round RT-PCR of the TCR CDR3 employed the HTBI primer set. TCRdb independently ran MiXCR on the multiplex PCR reads; one entry per CDR3 protein. The sample shows 450,000 to 500,000 distinct CDR3 sequences, approximately 22% of them seen only once. Sequencing used blood. These receptor sequences come from a woman in her 70s with Graves' ophthalmopathy.

This clonotype has more than one count but fewer than ten. The rearrangement joins TRBV6-1 to TRBJ2-7, with D possibly being TRBD1 (5 bases). CDR1 and CDR2 (germline): MNHNS, SASEGT. The V end was cut by 1 base, the J end by 6 bases, with 10 bases between. The CDR3 covers 13 residues. The CDR3 loop reads CASSEVTGSEQYF. The CDR3 bases are TGTGCCAGCAGTGAAGTTACAGGAAGCGAGCAGTACTTC.

This clonotype has a count of ten or more. The chain employs TRBV27 and TRBJ2-4; tentatively, D is TRBD1 (5 bases). Trimming stripped 3 bases from V and 2 bases from J, with 14 bases between. From germline, CDR1 is MNHEY and CDR2 SMNVEV (reference sequence). CDR3 length: 16 amino acids. CDR3 in amino acids: CASSFQGVGSKNIQYF. The CDR3 DNA reads TGTGCCAGCAGTTTTCAAGGGGTCGGGTCCAAAAACATTCAGTACTTC.

With regard to this clonotype: A much bigger clone sits one base away, suggesting this may be a read error. The chain has TRBV6-2 or TRBV6-3 and TRBJ1-2, with D unclear. V lost 6 bases, J lost 5 bases, and 7 bases lay in between. Germline V gene data show CDR1 as MNHEY and CDR2 as SVGEGT. The CDR3 covers 11 residues. Here the CDR3 reads CASRGRYGYTF. CDR3 DNA: TGTGCCAGCAGGGGCAGATATGGCTACACCTTC.

The gene calls are TRBV6-1 and TRBJ2-5; 13 positions match TRBD2. V was clipped by 7 bases and J by 0 bases; unmatched bases: 8. CDR1 and CDR2 from the germline V gene are MNHNS and SASEGT. The CDR3 length is 17 residues. The CDR3 protein is CASTKRTSGGYQETQYF. The CDR3 DNA sequence: TGTGCCAGCACAAAGCGGACTAGCGGGGGTTACCAAGAGACCCAGTACTTC.

V gene TRBV2 combines with J gene TRBJ2-1; 7 bases match TRBD2. CDR1 SNHLY and CDR2 FYNNEI come from the germline V gene. The CDR3 consists of 14 residues. Trimming took 8 bases from V and 6 from J; bases not matched to a gene: 10. CDR3 bases: TGTGCCAGCGAACTGGGGGGGAGTCGCAATGAGCAGTTCTTC. Translating gives CASELGGSRNEQFF.

This clonotype has a handful of counts. The chain carries TRBV10-3 and TRBJ1-5; D unclear. CDR1 is ENHRY and CDR2 is SYGVKD in the germline V gene. The CDR3 covers 15 residues. Trimming cost V 6 bases and J 2 bases, with 14 bases left between them. The CDR3 sequence is CAIRDGPSGNQPQHF. The DNA for the CDR3 is TGTGCCATCAGGGACGGACCGTCTGGCAATCAGCCCCAGCATTTT.

The chain combines TRBV2 with TRBJ2-3; D may be TRBD1 (6 bases). The germline V gene encodes CDR1 SNHLY and CDR2 FYNNEI. Trimming removed 6 bases at V and 6 bases at J, with 13 bases between. The CDR3 runs 13 residues. The CDR3 DNA sequence: TGTGCCAGCAGGAACTGGGGGCCCGATACGCAGTATTTT. This encodes CASRNWGPDTQYF. Together with reference TRBV2 and TRBJ2-3, the CDR3 gives the full variable domain: EPEVTQTPSHQVTQMGQEVILRCVPISNHLYFYWYRQILGQKVEFLVSFYNNEISEKSEIFDDQFSVERPDGSNFTLKIRSTKLEDSAMYFCASRNWGPDTQYFGPGTRLTVL.

At least ten counts were recorded for this clonotype. The gene calls are TRBV28 and TRBJ1-4, with 9 nucleotides matching TRBD1. Germline CDR1 is MDHEN and CDR2 is SYDVKM. J was trimmed by 7 bases and V by 4 bases; bases with no gene match: 4. CDR3 size: 14 residues. The CDR3 region is CASSSRTGAEKLFF. For the CDR3, the DNA is TGTGCCAGCAGTTCTAGGACAGGGGCTGAAAAACTGTTTTTT.

This clonotype was counted between two and nine times. The chain uses TRBV7-3 and TRBJ2-2; 13 nucleotides line up with TRBD2. CDR3 length equals 16 residues. Germline CDR1 and CDR2: SGHTA and FQGTGA. The junction had 7 bases not matched to a gene; V was cut back by 5 bases and J by 7 bases. In nucleotides, the CDR3 is TGTGCCAGCAGCACGTGGACTAGCGGGAGAGGCGGGGAGCTGTTTTTT. This gives the protein CASSTWTSGRGGELFF.

At least ten counts were recorded for this clonotype. This chain links TRBV6-2 or TRBV6-3 with TRBJ2-1; D uncertain. Between the trimmed V and J ends, which lost 7 bases and 0 bases, there was a span of 13 bases. This CDR3 comprises 15 residues. Germline values: CDR1 MNHEY, CDR2 SVGEGT. As DNA, the CDR3 is TGTGCCAGCACTCCAAGCCCCAACTCCTACAATGAGCAGTTCTTC. Translating gives CASTPSPNSYNEQFF.

This clonotype has at least ten counts. The chain recombines TRBV28 with TRBJ2-1; TRBD2 matches at 10 bases. This CDR3 is built from 15 residues. Germline loops: CDR1 MDHEN, CDR2 SYDVKM. Trimming at V came to 6 bases and at J to 12 bases, leaving 14 bases not matched to a gene. CDR3 in amino acids: CASSLSGLADRGQFF. As DNA, the CDR3 is TGTGCCAGCAGCCTTTCTGGACTAGCGGACCGGGGGCAGTTCTTC. Combining the CDR3 with reference TRBV28 and TRBJ2-1 gives the whole variable domain DVKVTQSSRYLVKRTGEKVFLECVQDMDHENMFWYRQDPGLGLRLIYFSYDVKMKEKGDIPEGYSVSREKKERFSLILESASTNQTSMYLCASSLSGLADRGQFFGPGTRLTVL.

This clonotype was observed a few times. The chain carries TRBV5-1 and TRBJ2-5; the D gene is possibly TRBD2 (5 bases). Germline CDR1 reads SGHRS; CDR2 reads YFSETQ. There are 14 residues in the CDR3. V shed 4 bases and J shed 5 bases, with 15 bases lying between them. CDR3 in amino acids: CASSPTRVDETQYF. CDR3 in DNA: TGCGCCAGCAGCCCGACGCGGGTGGACGAGACCCAGTACTTC.

This clonotype was seen many times. The chain employs TRBV6-1 and TRBJ2-5, with 9 bases identical to TRBD1. V lost 2 bases to trimming and J lost 5 bases; unmatched junction nucleotides: 6. Per the germline V gene, CDR1 is MNHNS and CDR2 is SASEGT. The CDR3 is made up of 15 amino acids. CDR3 protein: CASSEHHRGRETQYF. CDR3 nucleotide sequence: TGTGCCAGCAGTGAACACCACAGGGGGCGCGAGACCCAGTACTTC.

V is TRBV30 and J is TRBJ2-3; TRBD1 is a possible D gene (6 bases). Germline V CDR1 and CDR2: GTSNPN, SVGIG (reference sequence). Trimming stripped 2 bases from V and 1 base from J, with 7 bases between. This CDR3 comprises 13 residues. Written as DNA, the CDR3 is TGTGCCTGGAGTAAGGGGGGCACAGATACGCAGTATTTT. It translates to CAWSKGGTDTQYF.

V usage is TRBV4-3 and J usage is TRBJ2-2; D not resolved. V was shortened by 0 bases and J by 4 bases, with 3 bases between the two germline ends. CDR1 is LGHNA and CDR2 is YSLEER in the germline V gene. The CDR3 runs 13 residues. CDR3 region: CASSQEATGELFF. CDR3 coding DNA: TGCGCCAGCAGCCAAGAGGCCACCGGGGAGCTGTTTTTT.

The chain is built from TRBV5-5 and TRBJ1-2; D unclear. V lost 4 bases to trimming and J lost 2 bases, with 9 bases between them. The germline V gene encodes CDR1 SGHKS and CDR2 YYEKEE (reference sequence). The CDR3 consists of 13 residues. DNA for the CDR3: TGTGCCAGCAGCGTAGACGGGAACTATGGCTACACCTTC. Translating it yields CASSVDGNYGYTF.

In DNA, the CDR3 is TGTGCCAGCAGCTTAGTGACAGTGAACACTGAAGCTTTCTTT. This translates into CASSLVTVNTEAFF. The V and J genes are TRBV7-2 and TRBJ1-1; TRBD1 is a possible D gene (5 bases). In germline, CDR1 is SGHTA, CDR2 FQGNSA. Trimming removed 1 base from V and 0 bases from J, with 6 bases in between. The CDR3 extends over 14 amino acids. The entire variable domain, with the rest obtained from reference TRBV7-2 and TRBJ1-1, is as follows: GAGVSQSPSNKVTEKGKDVELRCDPISGHTALYWYRQSLGQGLEFLIYFQGNSAPDKSGLPSDRFSAERTGGSVSTLTIQRTQQEDSAVYLCASSLVTVNTEAFFGQGTRLTVV.

This clonotype was detected a few times. The V and J genes are TRBV6-1 and TRBJ2-1, with TRBD1 matching over 9 bases. Germline loops: CDR1 MNHNS, CDR2 SASEGT. There are 14 residues in the CDR3. The V gene end was trimmed by 5 bases and the J gene end by 4 bases; junction bases not matched to a gene: 3. The CDR3 region has the DNA TGTGCCAGCAGTATTGACAGGGGGTACAATGAGCAGTTCTTC. Amino acid sequence: CASSIDRGYNEQFF.

This chain uses TRBV12-5 with TRBJ1-2, with 11 nucleotides matching TRBD1. The ends lost 4 bases at V and 8 bases at J; junction bases unmatched: 15. Germline loops: CDR1 LGHNT, CDR2 FRNRAP. The CDR3 is 17 amino acids. In nucleotides, the CDR3 is TGTGCTAGTGGTTGGCCGGACAGGGGGCGTCAGGTCAACGGCTACACCTTC. It is translated as CASGWPDRGRQVNGYTF.

At least ten counts were recorded for this clonotype. This rearrangement joins TRBV11-2 to TRBJ2-5; 12 bases line up with TRBD1. Germline-derived CDR1 and CDR2 are SGHAT and FQNNGV. The CDR3 length is 14 residues. With 5 bases clipped from V and 4 bases from J, the junction kept 2 bases outside the gene matches. The CDR3 is CASSRDRGPETQYF. In nucleotides, the CDR3 is TGTGCCAGCAGCAGGGACAGGGGGCCAGAGACCCAGTACTTC.

This clonotype was seen a few times. This chain uses TRBV5-6 with TRBJ2-7; 7 bases map to TRBD1. The CDR3 spans 13 residues. Germline V CDR1 and CDR2: SGHDT, YYEEEE. V shed 4 bases, J shed 7 bases, and the junction held 8 bases outside the gene matches. The CDR3 sequence: CASSDGTVGEQYF. For the CDR3, the DNA is TGTGCCAGCAGCGACGGGACAGTAGGGGAGCAGTACTTC. The variable domain in full, completed from reference TRBV5-6 and TRBJ2-7, reads DAGVTQSPTHLIKTRGQQVTLRCSPKSGHDTVSWYQQALGQGPQFIFQYYEEEERQRGNFPDRFSGHQFPNYSSELNVNALLLGDSALYLCASSDGTVGEQYFGPGTRLTVT.

This clonotype was recorded a few times. This sequence joins TRBV19 and TRBJ2-1; 12 bases align to TRBD2. J lost 7 bases, V lost 6 bases, and 7 bases had no gene match. This CDR3 is 15 amino acids long. Germline CDR1 and CDR2: LNHDA and SQIVND (reference sequence). The CDR3 region is CASRPGLAGKNEQFF. CDR3 in DNA: TGTGCCAGTAGGCCAGGACTAGCGGGAAAGAATGAGCAGTTCTTC.

This sequence joins TRBV9 and TRBJ1-1, with D perhaps TRBD1 (6 bases). V dropped 3 bases and J dropped 0 bases, with 15 bases sitting between them. The CDR3 is 16 amino acids. Germline V gene sequence: CDR1 SGDLS, CDR2 YYNGEE. CDR3 protein: CASSGTGTRLNTEAFF. For the CDR3, the DNA is TGTGCCAGCAGCGGGACCGGGACACGTTTGAACACTGAAGCTTTCTTT.

This clonotype was observed at least ten times. The genes are TRBV7-2 and TRBJ2-5, with D maybe TRBD2 (5 bases). Germline V gives CDR1 SGHTA, CDR2 FQGNSA. Trimming pared 5 bases from V and 5 bases from J, leaving 12 bases between. The CDR3 has 13 residues. In DNA, the CDR3 is TGTGCCAGCAGCCGAGCCCCGGGGGAGACCCAGTACTTC. Amino acid sequence: CASSRAPGETQYF.

CDR3 DNA: TGTGCCAGTAGGGACAGGGGGCTTAGCAATCAGCCCCAGCATTTT. Amino acid sequence: CASRDRGLSNQPQHF. The chain employs TRBV19 and TRBJ1-5; 11 bases line up with TRBD1. The J segment lost 0 bases and the V segment lost 6 bases, leaving 1 base of the junction unmatched. The CDR3 is 15 residues long. Germline CDR1 and CDR2: LNHDA and SQIVND (reference sequence).